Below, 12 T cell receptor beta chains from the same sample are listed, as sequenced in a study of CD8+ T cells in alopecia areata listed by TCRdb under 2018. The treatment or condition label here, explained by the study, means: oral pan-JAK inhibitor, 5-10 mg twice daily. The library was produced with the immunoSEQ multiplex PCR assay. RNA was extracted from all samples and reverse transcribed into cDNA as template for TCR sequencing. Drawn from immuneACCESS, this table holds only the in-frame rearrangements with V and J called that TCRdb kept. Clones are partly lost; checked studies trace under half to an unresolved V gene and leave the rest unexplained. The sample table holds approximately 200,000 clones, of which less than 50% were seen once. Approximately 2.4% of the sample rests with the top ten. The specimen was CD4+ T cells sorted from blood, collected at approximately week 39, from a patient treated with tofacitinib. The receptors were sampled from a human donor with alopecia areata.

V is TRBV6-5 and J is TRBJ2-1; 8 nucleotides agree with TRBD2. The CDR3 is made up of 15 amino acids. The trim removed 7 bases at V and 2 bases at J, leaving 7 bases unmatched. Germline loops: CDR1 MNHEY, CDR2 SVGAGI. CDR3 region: CASIGAGVAYNEQFF. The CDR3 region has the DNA TGTGCCAGCATCGGAGCGGGAGTGGCCTACAATGAGCAGTTCTTC.

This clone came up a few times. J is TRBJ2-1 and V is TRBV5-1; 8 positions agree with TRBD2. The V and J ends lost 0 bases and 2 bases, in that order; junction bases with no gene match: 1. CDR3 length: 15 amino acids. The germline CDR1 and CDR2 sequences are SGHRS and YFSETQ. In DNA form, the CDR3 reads TGCGCCAGCAGCTTGGATAGCGGGGCCTACAATGAGCAGTTCTTC. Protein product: CASSLDSGAYNEQFF.

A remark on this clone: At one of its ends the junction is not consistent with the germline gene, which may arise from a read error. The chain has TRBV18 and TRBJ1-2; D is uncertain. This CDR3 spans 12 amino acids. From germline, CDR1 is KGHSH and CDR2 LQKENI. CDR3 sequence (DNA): TGTGCCAGCTCACCCGCTTCACAGTCAGAGAACTTC. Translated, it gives CASSPASQSENF.

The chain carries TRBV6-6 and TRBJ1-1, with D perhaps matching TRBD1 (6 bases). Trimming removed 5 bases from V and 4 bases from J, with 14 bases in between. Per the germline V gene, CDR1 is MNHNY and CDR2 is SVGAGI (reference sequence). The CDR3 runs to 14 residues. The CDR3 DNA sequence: TGTGCCAGCAGTGCAGGGGATGTGGGCACTGAAGCTTTCTTT. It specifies CASSAGDVGTEAFF.

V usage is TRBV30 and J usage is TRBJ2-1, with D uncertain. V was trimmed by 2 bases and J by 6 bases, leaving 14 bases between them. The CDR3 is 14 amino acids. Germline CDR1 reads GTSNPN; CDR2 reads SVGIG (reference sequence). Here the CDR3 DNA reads TGTGCCTGGAGTCAAGGGTCTTTTGGCAATGAGCAGTTCTTC. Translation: CAWSQGSFGNEQFF.

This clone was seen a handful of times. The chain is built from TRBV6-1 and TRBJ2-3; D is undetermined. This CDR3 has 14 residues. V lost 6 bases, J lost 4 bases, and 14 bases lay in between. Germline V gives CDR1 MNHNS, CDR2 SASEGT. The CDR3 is CASRESLVADTQYF. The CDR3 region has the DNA TGTGCCAGCAGAGAATCTTTAGTCGCAGATACGCAGTATTTT.

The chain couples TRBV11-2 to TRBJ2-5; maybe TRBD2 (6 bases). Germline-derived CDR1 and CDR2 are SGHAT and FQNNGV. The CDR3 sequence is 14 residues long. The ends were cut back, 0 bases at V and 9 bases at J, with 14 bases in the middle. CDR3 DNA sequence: TGTGCCAGCAGCTTAGAACTAGTGAGGGAGGCCCAGTACTTC. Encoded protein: CASSLELVREAQYF.

CDR3 DNA sequence: TGTGCCTGGGGGGACTATGATAAACTTAGCACAGATACGCAGTATTTT. Its translation is CAWGDYDKLSTDTQYF. The V gene is TRBV30, the J gene TRBJ2-3, with TRBD2 matching 7 bases. V lost 5 bases, J lost 0 bases, and 11 bases stayed unmatched. From germline, CDR1 is GTSNPN and CDR2 SVGIG (reference sequence). CDR3 size: 16 residues.

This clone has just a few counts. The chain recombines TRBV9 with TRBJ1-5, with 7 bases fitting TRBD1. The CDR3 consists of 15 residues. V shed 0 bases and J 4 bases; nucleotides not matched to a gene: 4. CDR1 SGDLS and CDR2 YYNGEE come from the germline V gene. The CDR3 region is CASSVGDRGNQPQHF. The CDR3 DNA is TGTGCCAGCAGCGTAGGGGACAGAGGGAATCAGCCCCAGCATTTT.

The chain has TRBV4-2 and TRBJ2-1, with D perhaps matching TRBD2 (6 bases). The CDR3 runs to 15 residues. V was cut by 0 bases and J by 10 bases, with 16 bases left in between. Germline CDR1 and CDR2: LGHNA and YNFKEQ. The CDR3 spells CASSQEMAGIGEQFF. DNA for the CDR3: TGTGCCAGCAGCCAAGAAATGGCGGGAATAGGGGAGCAGTTCTTC.

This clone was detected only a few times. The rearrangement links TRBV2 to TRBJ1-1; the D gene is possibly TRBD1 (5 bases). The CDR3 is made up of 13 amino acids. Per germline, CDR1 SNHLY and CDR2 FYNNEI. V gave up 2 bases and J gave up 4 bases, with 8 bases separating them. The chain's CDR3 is CASSERQTTEAFF. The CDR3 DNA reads TGTGCCAGCAGTGAAAGACAGACCACTGAAGCTTTCTTT.

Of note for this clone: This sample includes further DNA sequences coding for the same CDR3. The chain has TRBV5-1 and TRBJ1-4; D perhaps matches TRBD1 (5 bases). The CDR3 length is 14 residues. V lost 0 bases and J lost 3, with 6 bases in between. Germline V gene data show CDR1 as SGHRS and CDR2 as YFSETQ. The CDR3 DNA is TGCGCCAGCAGCTTGGGACAGCCTAATGAAAAACTGTTTTTT. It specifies CASSLGQPNEKLFF.